This T cell receptor (beta chain) was retrieved from a study of blood T cell repertoires in COVID-19. Study overall: COVID-19 samples from acute and convalescent phases originated in the United States, Italy and Spain.

In the authors' methods: Quantification of nucleated cells was approximated via reference gene primer amplification. TCRdb's table, derived via immunoSEQ multiplex PCR, lists solely in-frame clones and lacks some. The V and J calls and clone size are taken from that table; D and trimming were inferred from the DNA. This table has fewer than 350,000 clones, just under 90% appearing once. The CDR3 has 12 amino acids. CDR1 is LGHDT, CDR2 YNNKEL, per germline (reference sequence). V lost 1 base to trimming and J lost 7 bases, with 7 bases between them. Membership in each cohort depended on participant-reported clinical history.

The V call is TRBV3-1 (or the pseudogene TRBV3-2), the J call TRBJ1-2, with unresolved D. Specimen: PBMCs or T cells enriched from blood (not recorded which). This sequence was found in a woman under 40 with acute COVID-19. As DNA, the CDR3 is TGTGCCAGCAGCCAAGGAGAAGTTGGCTACACCTTC. Translated, it gives CASSQGEVGYTF.